These 8 T cell receptor beta chains were sequenced from one sample in a study of cytomegalovirus exposure and HLA in healthy donors. Measured with immunoSEQ multiplex PCR; TCRdb has only the in-frame clones, and not every one. Of around 400,000 clones listed, just over 85% were seen once; the top ten hold roughly 0.82%. Specimen: PBMCs. All receptors derive from a woman aged 18-30 years in good health and CMV-seronegative.

In its sample, this clone was seen a few times. The V and J genes are TRBV27 and TRBJ2-5, with D perhaps matching TRBD2 (5 bases). CDR3 size: 14 residues. V lost 6 bases to trimming and J lost 4 bases, with 15 bases between them. CDR1 is MNHEY, CDR2 SMNVEV, per germline (reference sequence). CDR3 in amino acids: CASRAVGEGETQYF. The CDR3 DNA reads as TGTGCCAGCAGGGCCGTGGGCGAGGGAGAGACCCAGTACTTC.

The chain recombines TRBV11-2 with TRBJ1-4, with 11 bases fitting TRBD1. The CDR3 is made up of 14 amino acids. Germline V gene sequence: CDR1 SGHAT, CDR2 FQNNGV. Unmatched junction bases numbered 4, after V lost 5 bases and J lost 8 bases. The chain's CDR3 is CASSRGQGDEKLFF. In nucleotides, the CDR3 is TGTGCCAGCAGCCGGGGACAGGGGGACGAAAAACTGTTTTTT.

The chain is built from TRBV14 and TRBJ2-1; 9 bases align to TRBD2. From germline, CDR1 is SGHDN and CDR2 FVKESK. The CDR3 is made up of 19 amino acids. The trim removed 2 bases at V and 0 bases at J, leaving 11 bases unmatched. In DNA form, the CDR3 reads TGTGCCAGCAGCCAACGAAGTGTAGCGGGGGTTAGCTCCTACAATGAGCAGTTCTTC. Protein: CASSQRSVAGVSSYNEQFF.

This clone turned up a few times. The J gene is TRBJ1-1, the V gene TRBV6-5, with D possibly being TRBD1 (5 bases). The V gene's germline CDR1 is MNHEY and CDR2 SVGAGI. This CDR3 has 13 residues. Trimming took 9 bases from V and 3 from J, leaving 14 bases between them. CDR3 DNA: TGTGCCAGTTCAGTGGGGCGGCACACTGAAGCTTTCTTT. Its translation: CASSVGRHTEAFF.

The rearrangement joins TRBV11-3 to TRBJ2-1, with D tentatively TRBD2 (5 bases). This CDR3 has 16 amino acids. The V gene's germline CDR1 is SGHNT and CDR2 YENEEA. The ends were cut back, 1 base at V and 7 bases at J, with 17 bases in the middle. In nucleotides, the CDR3 is TGTGCCAGCAGCTTAGTGAGCGGCCCTGGGGAAAATGAGCAGTTCTTC. Translation: CASSLVSGPGENEQFF.

This chain links TRBV28 with TRBJ2-3; 10 bases line up with TRBD1. The CDR3 spans 15 residues. Germline V CDR1 and CDR2: MDHEN, SYDVKM. Trimming took 6 bases from V and 3 from J; bases not matched to a gene: 6. The CDR3 DNA sequence: TGTGCCAGCAGGACGGGGGGACAGGGGACAGATACGCAGTATTTT. Translated: CASRTGGQGTDTQYF.

This rearrangement joins TRBV7-2 to TRBJ1-1; 7 positions agree with TRBD1. V was clipped by 3 bases and J by 3 bases; unmatched bases: 4. CDR1 is SGHTA, CDR2 FQGNSA, per germline. The CDR3 consists of 14 residues. The CDR3 region is CASSFRGSDTEAFF. CDR3 DNA: TGTGCCAGCAGCTTCAGGGGGTCTGACACTGAAGCTTTCTTT.

The J gene is TRBJ2-3, the V gene TRBV11-2; 7 positions agree with TRBD2. Germline loops: CDR1 SGHAT, CDR2 FQNNGV. V was pared by 1 base and J by 6 bases, with 4 bases of the junction left unmatched. The CDR3 consists of 14 residues. CDR3 amino acids: CASSLVLGGDTQYF. The CDR3, as DNA: TGTGCCAGCAGCTTAGTGTTGGGGGGGGATACGCAGTATTTT.